This TCR beta chain stems from a study of cytotoxic CD8 clonotypes in ibrutinib-treated CLL. This clone was picked up a small number of times. Germline CDR1 is MNHEY and CDR2 is SVGAGI. The V end lost 0 bases, the J end lost 2 bases, and 11 bases lay between the germline ends. CDR3 size: 16 residues. The protocol was immunoSEQ multiplex PCR, while the TCRdb copy is restricted to in-frame clones and leaves out a portion. The data hold hundreds of thousands of clones, with roughly three quarters observed a single time. This clonotype originated in a human donor with chronic lymphocytic leukemia. The chain combines TRBV6-5 with TRBJ2-1; maybe TRBD2 (5 bases). Sequencing used PBMCs, obtained after 12 months of ibrutinib treatment. CDR3 DNA sequence: TGTGCCAGCAGTTACTCTGAGGAGCGGACCTACAATGAGCAGTTCTTC. Translated: CASSYSEERTYNEQFF.